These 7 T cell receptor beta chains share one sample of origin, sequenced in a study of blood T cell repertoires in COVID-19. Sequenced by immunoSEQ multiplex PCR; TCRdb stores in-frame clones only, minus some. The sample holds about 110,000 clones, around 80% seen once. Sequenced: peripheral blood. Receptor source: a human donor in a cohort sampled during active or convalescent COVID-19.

CDR3 in amino acids: CASSPPGGQGPVVHGYTF. CDR3 in DNA: TGTGCCAGCAGCCCGCCGGGGGGACAGGGGCCAGTCGTACACGGCTACACCTTC. The rearrangement uses TRBV7-9 and TRBJ1-2, with 10 positions matching TRBD1. With V trimmed by 5 bases and J by 8 bases, 20 bases remained unmatched. CDR3 length equals 18 residues. Germline CDR1 SEHNR, CDR2 FQNEAQ (reference sequence).

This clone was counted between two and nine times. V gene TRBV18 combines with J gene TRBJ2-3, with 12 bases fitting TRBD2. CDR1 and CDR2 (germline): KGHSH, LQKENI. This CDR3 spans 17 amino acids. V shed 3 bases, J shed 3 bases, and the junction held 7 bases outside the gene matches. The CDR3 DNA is TGTGCCAGCTCACCCCGAACGACTAGCGGGAGAACAGATACGCAGTATTTT. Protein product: CASSPRTTSGRTDTQYF.

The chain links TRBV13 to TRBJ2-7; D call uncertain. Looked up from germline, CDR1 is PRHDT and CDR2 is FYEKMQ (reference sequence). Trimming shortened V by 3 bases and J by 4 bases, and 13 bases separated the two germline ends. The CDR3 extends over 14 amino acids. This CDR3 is CASSFRTNRYEQYF. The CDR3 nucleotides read TGTGCCAGCAGCTTCCGTACTAACCGATACGAGCAGTACTTC.

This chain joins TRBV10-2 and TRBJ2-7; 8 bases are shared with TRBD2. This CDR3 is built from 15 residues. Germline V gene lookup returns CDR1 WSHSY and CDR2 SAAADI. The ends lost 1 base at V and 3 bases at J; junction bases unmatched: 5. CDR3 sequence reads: CASSEYAGGYYEQYF. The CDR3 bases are TGCGCCAGCAGTGAGTATGCGGGAGGATACTACGAGCAGTACTTC.

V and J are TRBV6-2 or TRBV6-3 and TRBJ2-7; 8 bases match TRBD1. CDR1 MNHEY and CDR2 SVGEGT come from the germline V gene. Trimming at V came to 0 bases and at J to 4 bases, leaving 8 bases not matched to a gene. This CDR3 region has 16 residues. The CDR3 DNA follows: TGTGCCAGCAGTTACTCCAGGACAGGGCGGACTTACGAGCAGTACTTC. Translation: CASSYSRTGRTYEQYF.

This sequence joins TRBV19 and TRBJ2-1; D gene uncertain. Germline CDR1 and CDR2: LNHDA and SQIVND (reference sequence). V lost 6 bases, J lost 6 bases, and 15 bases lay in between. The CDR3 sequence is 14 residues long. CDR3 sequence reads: CASSDSLRSNEQFF. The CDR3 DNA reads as TGTGCCAGTAGCGACTCGTTAAGGTCCAATGAGCAGTTCTTC.

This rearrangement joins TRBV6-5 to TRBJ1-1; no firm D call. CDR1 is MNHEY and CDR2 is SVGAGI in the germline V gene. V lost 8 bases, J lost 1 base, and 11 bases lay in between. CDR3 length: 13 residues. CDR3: CASWKRWNTEAFF. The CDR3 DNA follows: TGTGCCAGCTGGAAGCGGTGGAACACTGAAGCTTTCTTT.